The rows below give T cell receptor beta chains drawn from one sample of a study of cytomegalovirus exposure and HLA in healthy donors. Data came from immunoSEQ multiplex PCR; TCRdb stores just in-frame clones and leaves some out. The sample lists just over 65,000 clones, about 97% occurring once. Specimen: PBMCs. The source of these receptors is a woman aged 18-29 years in good health and CMV-seropositive. Each CDR3 is given with its conserved first and last residue. Fields, in order: clone size, D gene, V gene, J gene, CDR3 DNA, CDR3 protein. D genes are given only for firm matches. The size entry is marked missing in some rows and otherwise reads once, few, many or a size class.

.,TRBD2,TRBV5-1,TRBJ2-1,TGCGCCAGCAGCTTGGGGCGGCGGGAGTTATACAATGAGCAGTTCTTC,CASSLGRRELYNEQFF
.,TRBD1,TRBV10-3,TRBJ2-3,TGTGCCATCAGCGGGGACAGGGCCTCCACAGATACGCAGTATTTT,CAISGDRASTDTQYF
.,.,TRBV27,TRBJ2-7,TGTGCCAGCTCCGACGGGGACAACTACGAGCAGTACTTC,CASSDGDNYEQYF
.,TRBD1,TRBV29-1,TRBJ2-3,TGCAGCGTTGTGTATTCGGACAGGGGCACAGATACGCAGTATTTT,CSVVYSDRGTDTQYF
.,TRBD1,TRBV7-3,TRBJ1-1,TGTGCCAGCAGCTTAACCGCGGACAGGGGGGGCACTGAAGCTTTCTTT,CASSLTADRGGTEAFF
.,.,TRBV7-6,TRBJ2-1,TGTGCCAGCAGCTTTACCCCGGGACAAGGGGACCACAATGAGCAGTTCTTC,CASSFTPGQGDHNEQFF
.,.,TRBV11-2,TRBJ2-3,TGTGCCAGCAGCCCTAGCGGCACAGATACGCAGTATTTT,CASSPSGTDTQYF
.,.,TRBV28,TRBJ2-4,TGTGCCAGCAGTTCAAACAGGGTTGCCAAAAACATTCAGTACTTC,CASSSNRVAKNIQYF
.,.,TRBV11-2,TRBJ1-3,TGTGCCAGCAGCTTAGAGTGGGAGGCTGGAAACACCATATATTTT,CASSLEWEAGNTIYF
.,.,TRBV2,TRBJ1-6,TGTGCCAGCAGTGTGGGTAGGGGCTCCTATAATTCACCCCTCCACTTT,CASSVGRGSYNSPLHF
once,.,TRBV14,TRBJ2-4,TGTGCCAGCAGCCAACGGTGGAACATTCAGTACTTC,CASSQRWNIQYF
.,.,TRBV4-1,TRBJ1-1,TGCGCCAGCAGCCAAATCGCAGGGGACACTGAAGCTTTCTTT,CASSQIAGDTEAFF
.,.,TRBV4-1,TRBJ2-7,TGCGCCAGCAGCCAAGATCCCCCGTCTAGCATCGCCTACGAGCAGTACTTC,CASSQDPPSSIAYEQYF
.,TRBD2,TRBV5-8,TRBJ2-7,TGTGCCAGCAGCTTGTTAGGGACTAGTAACGAGCAGTACTTC,CASSLLGTSNEQYF
.,.,TRBV19,TRBJ1-2,TGTGCCAGTAGTATAGCGGCGGGAGGCAACTATGGCTACACCTTC,CASSIAAGGNYGYTF
.,TRBD1,TRBV6-4,TRBJ1-1,TGTGCCAGCAGTGATGTCAGGGGGGAAGCTTTCTTT,CASSDVRGEAFF
.,TRBD1,TRBV5-1,TRBJ1-5,TGCGCCAGCAGCCTCTACGGGACAGGGGATCAGCCCCAGCATTTT,CASSLYGTGDQPQHF
once,.,TRBV7-9,TRBJ1-1,TGTGCCAGCAGCTTAGGGGACACGAGGAGCGGAGCTTTCTTT,CASSLGDTRSGAFF
.,TRBD2,TRBV6-1,TRBJ2-1,TGTGCCAGCAGTGATCGACTAGCGGGAGGGCCCTACAATGAGCAGTTCTTC,CASSDRLAGGPYNEQFF
.,TRBD2,TRBV7-8,TRBJ2-1,TGTGCCAGCAGCTTGGGACTAGCGGGAGGTGCTGAGCAGTTCTTC,CASSLGLAGGAEQFF
once,.,TRBV2,TRBJ2-5,TGTGCCAGCAGTGAAGCAAGGGGCAGCCAAGAGACCCAGTACTTC,CASSEARGSQETQYF
.,.,TRBV4-1,TRBJ1-1,TGCGCCAGCAGCCAAGAACGGGGGAGGGCAGACACTGAAGCTTTCTTT,CASSQERGRADTEAFF
.,TRBD1,TRBV7-9,TRBJ2-7,TGTGCCAGCAGCTTAGACAGGGGAGTGAGCTCCTACGAGCAGTACTTC,CASSLDRGVSSYEQYF
.,.,TRBV7-3,TRBJ2-1,TGTGCCAGCAGCTTAACTCAGGGGGGAGACGAGCAGTTCTTC,CASSLTQGGDEQFF
.,.,TRBV28,TRBJ2-7,TGTGCCAGCAGTTTCAGGGGCGTCTCCTACGAGCAGTACTTC,CASSFRGVSYEQYF
.,.,TRBV9,TRBJ2-7,TGTGCCAGCAGCGTAGAAGTAGCGGAAACCTACGAGCAGTACTTC,CASSVEVAETYEQYF
.,TRBD2,TRBV27,TRBJ2-7,TGTGCCAGCAGTTTACGTGGCGGGAGCACCTACGAGCAGTACTTC,CASSLRGGSTYEQYF
.,TRBD2,TRBV7-2,TRBJ2-1,TGTGCCAGCAGCTATATTGCGGGAGGTTACAATGAGCAGTTCTTC,CASSYIAGGYNEQFF
.,.,TRBV27,TRBJ1-1,TGTGCCAGCAGTTTAAGGGGGATGGGGTTGAACACTGAAGCTTTCTTT,CASSLRGMGLNTEAFF
.,.,TRBV30,TRBJ1-1,TGTGCCTGGATCGCAGAGAACACTGAAGCTTTCTTT,CAWIAENTEAFF
.,TRBD1,TRBV7-8,TRBJ2-7,TGTGCCAGCAGCTTACTACAGGGGGGCCTCTACGAGCAGTACTTC,CASSLLQGGLYEQYF
.,TRBD2,TRBV6-1,TRBJ2-7,TGTGCCAGTCCTAAGTCCGGGACTAGCGGGTACGAGCAGTACTTC,CASPKSGTSGYEQYF
.,TRBD1,TRBV30,TRBJ2-5,TGTGCCTGGAGTGTACAGGGGACAGGGGTAGAGACCCAGTACTTC,CAWSVQGTGVETQYF
.,.,TRBV9,TRBJ1-5,TGTGCCAGCAGCGAGGGAGGAGAGGCCCAGCCCCAGCATTTT,CASSEGGEAQPQHF
.,.,TRBV21-1,TRBJ1-1,TGTGCCAGCAGCAAAAGGGGGCGCCTGAACACTGAAGCTTTCTTT,CASSKRGRLNTEAFF